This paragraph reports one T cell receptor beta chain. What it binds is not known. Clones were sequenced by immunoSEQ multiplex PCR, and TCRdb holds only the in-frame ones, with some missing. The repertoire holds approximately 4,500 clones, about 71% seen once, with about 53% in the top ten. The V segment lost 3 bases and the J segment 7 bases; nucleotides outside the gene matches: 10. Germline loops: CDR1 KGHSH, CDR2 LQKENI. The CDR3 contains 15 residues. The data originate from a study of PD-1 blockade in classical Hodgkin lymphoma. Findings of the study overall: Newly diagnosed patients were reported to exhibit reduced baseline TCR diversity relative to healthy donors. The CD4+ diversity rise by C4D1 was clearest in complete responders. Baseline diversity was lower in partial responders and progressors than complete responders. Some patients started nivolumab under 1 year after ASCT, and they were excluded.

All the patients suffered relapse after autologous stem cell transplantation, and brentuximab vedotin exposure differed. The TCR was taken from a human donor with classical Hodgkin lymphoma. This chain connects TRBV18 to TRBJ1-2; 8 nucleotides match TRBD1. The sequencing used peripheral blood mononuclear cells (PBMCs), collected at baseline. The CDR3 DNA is TGTGCCAGCTCACCCACAGGGGGGGGCGCGGTTGGCTACACCTTC. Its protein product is CASSPTGGGAVGYTF.